The 15 T cell receptor beta chains below come from one sample, sequenced in a study of OX40 agonist ivuxolimab in advanced cancers. Produced via immunoSEQ multiplex PCR; TCRdb's table is partial and in-frame only. The profile shows 84,000 or so clones, 94% of them singletons. Sequenced here: CD4+ or CD8+ T cells sorted from blood, sampled in a trial of the OX40 agonist ivuxolimab. The receptors come from an adult with an advanced solid tumor such as melanoma, head and neck, liver or kidney cancer.

The CDR3 DNA is TGCGCCAGCAGCCAACGGGCCCCCGGTGGCACAGATACGCAGTATTTT. This translates into CASSQRAPGGTDTQYF. The chain is built from TRBV4-3 and TRBJ2-3; D remains ambiguous. CDR1 and CDR2 from the germline V gene are LGHNA and YSLEER. There are 16 residues in the CDR3. The germline V and J ends were trimmed by 2 bases and 1 base, with 13 bases remaining between them.

CDR3 region: CASGVRWRKEKLFF. The CDR3 DNA is TGTGCCAGCGGTGTTAGGTGGCGGAAGGAAAAACTGTTTTTT. This sequence joins TRBV5-8 and TRBJ1-4; no firm D call. Trimming shortened V by 7 bases and J by 8 bases, and 18 bases separated the two germline ends. Germline V gene sequence: CDR1 SGHTS, CDR2 YDEGEE. The CDR3 consists of 14 residues.

This chain joins TRBV27 and TRBJ2-5; 12 bases fit TRBD2. V was clipped by 5 bases and J by 1 base; unmatched bases: 8. The germline V gene has CDR1 MNHEY and CDR2 SMNVEV (reference sequence). There are 17 residues in the CDR3. The CDR3 region is CASSPPGLAGIQETQYF. CDR3 DNA: TGTGCCAGCAGTCCTCCTGGACTAGCGGGAATCCAAGAGACCCAGTACTTC.

This clone appeared a single time. The chain carries TRBV4-3 and TRBJ2-3, with D possibly called TRBD1 or TRBD2 (5 bases each). Trimming pared 0 bases from V and 4 bases from J, leaving 14 bases between. This CDR3 contains 16 residues. Germline loops: CDR1 LGHNA, CDR2 YSLEER. CDR3 nucleotide sequence: TGCGCCAGCAGCCAAGATTCCCGGGGCGCGGCAGATACGCAGTATTTT. Translated, it gives CASSQDSRGAADTQYF.

This rearrangement joins TRBV9 to TRBJ1-2, with TRBD1 matching 11 bases. The V gene end was trimmed by 2 bases and the J gene end by 6 bases; junction bases not matched to a gene: 3. Per the germline V gene, CDR1 is SGDLS and CDR2 is YYNGEE. This CDR3 region has 14 residues. The CDR3 reads CASSVGTGGHGYTF. CDR3 nucleotide sequence: TGTGCCAGCAGCGTTGGGACAGGGGGACATGGCTACACCTTC.

This sequence joins TRBV27 and TRBJ2-1; D is possibly TRBD1 (5 bases). The CDR3 is 17 amino acids. Trimming stripped 2 bases from V and 7 bases from J, with 21 bases between. Germline CDR1 and CDR2: MNHEY and SMNVEV (reference sequence). CDR3 residues: CASSLVRAGYVLNEQFF. CDR3 DNA: TGTGCCAGCAGTTTAGTCCGCGCAGGGTACGTTTTGAATGAGCAGTTCTTC.

This rearrangement joins TRBV11-1 to TRBJ2-7; 7 bases map to TRBD2. This CDR3 is built from 19 residues. The germline V gene has CDR1 SGHAT and CDR2 FQDESV (reference sequence). The V and J ends lost 3 bases and 1 base, in that order; junction bases with no gene match: 18. In nucleotides, the CDR3 is TGTGCCAGCAGCTTGATGCGGGCTTCAGAGGGACTACCATCCTACGAGCAGTACTTC. Amino acid sequence: CASSLMRASEGLPSYEQYF. The variable domain in full, completed from reference TRBV11-1 and TRBJ2-7, reads EAEVAQSPRYKITEKSQAVAFWCDPISGHATLYWYRQILGQGPELLVQFQDESVVDDSQLPKDRFSAERLKGVDSTLKIQPAELGDSAMYLCASSLMRASEGLPSYEQYFGPGTRLTVT.

The chain uses TRBV25-1 and TRBJ1-1; the match to TRBD1 covers 8 bases. This CDR3 comprises 13 residues. Germline values: CDR1 MGHDK, CDR2 SYGVNS. V dropped 8 bases and J dropped 4; count of bases not matched to a gene: 6. The CDR3 nucleotides read TGTGCCAGCCTCTCGACAGGGGTCACTGAAGCTTTCTTT. Amino acid sequence: CASLSTGVTEAFF.

The V gene is TRBV27, the J gene TRBJ2-7; 7 nucleotides match TRBD1. The CDR3 totals 12 residues. The V segment lost 9 bases and the J segment 0 bases; nucleotides outside the gene matches: 2. Germline-derived CDR1 and CDR2 are MNHEY and SMNVEV (reference sequence). This CDR3 is CASRQGSYEQYF. DNA of the CDR3: TGTGCCAGTCGACAGGGCTCCTACGAGCAGTACTTC.

The chain has TRBV30 and TRBJ1-2; the match to TRBD1 covers 10 bases. This CDR3 has 13 residues. With 7 bases clipped from V and 3 bases from J, the junction kept 5 bases outside the gene matches. Germline V CDR1 and CDR2: GTSNPN, SVGIG (reference sequence). This chain's CDR3 is CASRGTGDYGYTF. The CDR3 DNA is TGTGCCTCCCGAGGGACAGGGGACTATGGCTACACCTTC.

The chain links TRBV9 to TRBJ2-7, with TRBD2 identical over 8 bases. V gave up 2 bases and J gave up 5 bases; unmatched junction bases: 6. The CDR3 runs 14 residues. Looked up from germline, CDR1 is SGDLS and CDR2 is YYNGEE. CDR3 coding DNA: TGTGCCAGCAGCGTTGGGACTAGAGTCGACGAGCAGTACTTC. This codes for CASSVGTRVDEQYF.

The CDR3 loop reads CASSSPGQRGREQYF. CDR3 in DNA: TGTGCCAGCAGTTCTCCGGGACAAAGGGGTAGGGAGCAGTACTTC. The rearrangement links TRBV27 to TRBJ2-7; D may be TRBD1 (6 bases). Germline V gene data show CDR1 as MNHEY and CDR2 as SMNVEV (reference sequence). V lost 4 bases to trimming and J lost 7 bases, with 20 bases between them. The CDR3 length is 15 residues.

V is TRBV2 and J is TRBJ2-2; D not resolved. The CDR3 is 13 residues long. Germline CDR1 reads SNHLY; CDR2 reads FYNNEI. V lost 2 bases, J lost 4 bases, and 5 bases lay in between. Written as DNA, the CDR3 is TGTGCCAGCAGTGAACCCGGCACCGGGGAGCTGTTTTTT. Translating gives CASSEPGTGELFF.

This clone is a singleton in its sample. The V gene is TRBV28, the J gene TRBJ2-5; TRBD2 agrees at 7 bases. Trimming cost V 1 base and J 5 bases; bases outside gene matches: 7. The CDR3 length is 15 residues. The germline V gene encodes CDR1 MDHEN and CDR2 SYDVKM. The CDR3 nucleotides read TGTGCCAGCAGTTTATATGCGGGAGACGAGGAGACCCAGTACTTC. This codes for CASSLYAGDEETQYF.

The chain recombines TRBV25-1 with TRBJ2-7; D is possibly TRBD1 (6 bases). The CDR3 spans 12 residues. Germline CDR1 MGHDK, CDR2 SYGVNS. V was shortened by 7 bases and J by 7 bases, with 14 bases between the two germline ends. The CDR3 nucleotides read TGTGCCAGCAACAGGGCCGGTCGGGAGCAGTACTTC. Residues: CASNRAGREQYF.